The 8 T cell receptor beta chains in this list originate from one sample, sequenced in a study of shared clonotypes between healthy human individuals. This table comes from immunoSEQ multiplex PCR, and its TCRdb copy is limited to in-frame clones, with some not included. The table has some 530,000 clones, approximately 78% seen once; the top ten hold around 12%. Sequencing was carried out using PBMCs. The origin of the receptors is a woman between 35 and 50 years old in good health. Some clones in this sample may be carry-over from other donors' samples.

This clone is a singleton in its sample. The chain couples TRBV30 to TRBJ2-1; TRBD2 matches at 8 bases. V lost 0 bases to trimming and J lost 3 bases; unmatched junction nucleotides: 7. CDR1 is GTSNPN, CDR2 SVGIG, per germline (reference sequence). There are 16 residues in the CDR3. Written as DNA, the CDR3 is TGTGCCTGGAGTGTACCCCGAACTAGCGGCTACAATGAGCAGTTCTTC. This encodes CAWSVPRTSGYNEQFF.

J is TRBJ1-4 and V is TRBV7-8; D may be TRBD1 (5 bases). Germline CDR1 is SGHVS and CDR2 is FQNEAQ. The germline V and J ends were trimmed by 5 bases and 7 bases, with 14 bases remaining between them. The CDR3 length is 14 residues. The CDR3 DNA follows: TGTGCCAGCAGCCGGAATAGAGGGGTTGAAAAACTGTTTTTT. It encodes CASSRNRGVEKLFF.

For the CDR3, the DNA is TGTGCCAGCTCACCAGAATTCGCCGGACAGCCCTACGAGCAGTACTTC. Its translation is CASSPEFAGQPYEQYF. The chain recombines TRBV18 with TRBJ2-7, with a tentative D call TRBD1 (6 bases). The CDR3 spans 16 residues. V dropped 2 bases and J dropped 2 bases, with 16 bases sitting between them. Germline V gene lookup returns CDR1 KGHSH and CDR2 LQKENI.

The chain recombines TRBV11-2 with TRBJ2-2, with TRBD2 as a possible D gene (6 bases). Germline V lookup: CDR1 SGHAT, CDR2 FQNNGV. V lost 0 bases and J 5 bases, leaving 10 bases between the germline ends. This CDR3 is built from 15 residues. CDR3: CASSLDGRGTGELFF. The CDR3 bases are TGTGCCAGCAGCTTAGACGGGAGAGGGACCGGGGAGCTGTTTTTT.

This chain uses TRBV5-1 with TRBJ2-7, with 11 bases lining up with TRBD2. Trimming cost V 0 bases and J 2 bases; bases outside gene matches: 4. The CDR3 is made up of 16 amino acids. Germline lookup yields CDR1 SGHRS and CDR2 YFSETQ. The CDR3 DNA reads as TGCGCCAGCAGCTTGGTCCTAGCGGGAGGCCCCTACGAGCAGTACTTC. As protein: CASSLVLAGGPYEQYF.

The chain is built from TRBV19 and TRBJ1-1, with TRBD1 matching 9 bases. Germline lookup yields CDR1 LNHDA and CDR2 SQIVND (reference sequence). V shed 4 bases, J shed 3 bases, and the junction held 6 bases outside the gene matches. The CDR3 has 15 amino acids. CDR3 region: CASSTPTGGDTEAFF. CDR3 bases: TGTGCCAGTAGTACCCCGACAGGGGGGGACACTGAAGCTTTCTTT.

The chain links TRBV15 to TRBJ2-7; possible D gene TRBD2, 5 bases. With 7 bases removed from V and 1 base from J, the gap between germline ends came to 20 bases. CDR3 length: 16 amino acids. CDR1 and CDR2 (germline): LNHNV, YYDKDF (reference sequence). The CDR3 is CATKRGFADSSYEQYF. Written as DNA, the CDR3 is TGTGCCACCAAAAGAGGGTTTGCGGATAGTTCCTACGAGCAGTACTTC.

This clone has only a few counts. V is TRBV6-1 and J is TRBJ2-3; 8 bases align to TRBD2. V trimming: 7 bases; J trimming: 1 base; junction bases outside the gene matches: 4. This CDR3 is 14 amino acids long. Germline V gives CDR1 MNHNS, CDR2 SASEGT. In DNA, the CDR3 is TGTGCCAGCACGGGACTAGTTGGCACAGATACGCAGTATTTT. Its translation is CASTGLVGTDTQYF.